This T cell receptor beta chain came from a study of blood T cell repertoires in COVID-19. Study-level background: Researchers got acute and convalescent COVID-19 samples from the United States, Italy and Spain. Sample material is recorded as cDNA or gDNA derived from T cells, B-cell-depleted T cells, or PBMCs.

Deletions cut 5 bases from V and 8 bases from J, with 15 bases between. The CDR3 has 13 residues. Looked up from germline, CDR1 is SGHAT and CDR2 is FQNNGV. Authors' processing steps: Reference gene primer amplification yielded estimated nucleated cell counts. The protocol was immunoSEQ multiplex PCR, while the TCRdb copy is restricted to in-frame clones and leaves out a portion. The DNA was the basis for D and trimming; V, J and clone size are from that table. The table records nearly 200,000 clones, roughly 80% of them present only once. The sample consisted of peripheral blood. The receptor's source is a human donor in a cohort sampled during active COVID-19. The V call is TRBV11-2, the J call TRBJ1-2; D is possibly TRBD1 (6 bases). The CDR3 sequence is CASSPTGLQGYTF. The DNA of the CDR3 is TGTGCCAGCAGCCCTACAGGGCTCCAAGGCTACACCTTC.